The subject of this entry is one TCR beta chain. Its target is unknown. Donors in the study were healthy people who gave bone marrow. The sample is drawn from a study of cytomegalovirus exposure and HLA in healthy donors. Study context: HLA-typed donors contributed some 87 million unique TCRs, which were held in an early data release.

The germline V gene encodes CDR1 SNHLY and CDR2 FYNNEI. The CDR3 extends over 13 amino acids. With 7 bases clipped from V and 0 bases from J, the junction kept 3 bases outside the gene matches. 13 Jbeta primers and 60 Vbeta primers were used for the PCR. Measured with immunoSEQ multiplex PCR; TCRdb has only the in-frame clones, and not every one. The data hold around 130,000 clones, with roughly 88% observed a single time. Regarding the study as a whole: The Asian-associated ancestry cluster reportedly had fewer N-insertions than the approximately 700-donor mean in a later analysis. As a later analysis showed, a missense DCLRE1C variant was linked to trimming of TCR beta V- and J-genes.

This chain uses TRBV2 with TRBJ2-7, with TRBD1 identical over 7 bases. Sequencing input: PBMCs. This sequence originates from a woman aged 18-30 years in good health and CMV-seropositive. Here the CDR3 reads CASTRDSSYEQYF. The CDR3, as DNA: TGTGCCAGCACCCGGGACAGCTCCTACGAGCAGTACTTC.